This TCR beta chain is from a study of cytotoxic CD8 clonotypes in ibrutinib-treated CLL. Study as a whole: Investigators collected response samples after a median approximately twelve months of treatment, range 6 to 36.

Comment on this clone: Its antigen is currently unknown.

The study's findings and limits: Exceeding age-matched healthy donors, baseline clonality also tracked the counts of circulating CD8+ T cells. Upon ibrutinib response clonality rose, and upon progression it fell back toward baseline.

Investigators sought sequencing depths of between 1 in 200,000 and 1 in 1 million T cells. TCRdb keeps only in-frame clones here, not all; method: immunoSEQ multiplex PCR. The sample lists approximately 130,000 clones, under 90% occurring once. This CDR3 is built from 15 residues. V gave up 5 bases and J gave up 4 bases, with 17 bases separating them. Germline lookup yields CDR1 SGHTA and CDR2 FQGNSA. The material was PBMCs, obtained after 24 months of ibrutinib treatment. This receptor was identified in a human donor with chronic lymphocytic leukemia. This sequence joins TRBV7-2 and TRBJ1-2, with D perhaps matching TRBD1 (5 bases). The CDR3 is CASSDRGRSGYGYTF. DNA for the CDR3: TGTGCCAGCAGCGATAGGGGCCGGAGTGGCTATGGCTACACCTTC.